The next 4 T cell receptor beta chains were all read from a single sample in a study of patients and donors after allogeneic stem cell transplantation. TCRdb re-called the RT-PCR reads through MiXCR, storing one row per CDR3 protein. The table includes 400,000 to 500,000 distinct CDR3 sequences, 16% detected once. The sequenced material came from blood, either unsorted or a sorted T cell fraction (not recorded which). These receptors were obtained from a human donor who was either an allogeneic HSCT recipient or a stem cell or donor lymphocyte infusion donor (not recorded which). It is not recorded whose cells these are; they may come from a transplant donor.

This clonotype was counted between two and nine times. The gene calls are TRBV4-1 and TRBJ2-7, with a tentative D call TRBD1 (6 bases). Germline assignment: CDR1 MGHRA and CDR2 YSYEKL. Trimming left V 0 bases short and J 4 bases short, with 13 bases between. This CDR3 has 15 amino acids. The CDR3 reads CASSQDRSQGYEQYF. The CDR3 nucleotides read TGCGCCAGCAGCCAAGATCGTTCCCAGGGGTACGAGCAGTACTTC.

This clonotype showed up just a few times. The chain uses TRBV20-1 and TRBJ2-2; no firm D call. The CDR3 extends over 14 amino acids. Germline-derived CDR1 and CDR2 are DFQATT and SNEGSKA (reference sequence). Trimming took off 2 bases at V and 6 bases at J, with 13 bases between the two ends. CDR3 loop: CSARSRTEPGELFF. CDR3 nucleotide sequence: TGCAGTGCTAGATCCCGGACCGAGCCCGGGGAGCTGTTTTTT.

This clonotype has ten or more counts. The V call is TRBV4-1, the J call TRBJ2-7; D is possibly TRBD2 (5 bases). V was pared by 3 bases and J by 0 bases, with 12 bases between. The CDR3 is 15 amino acids. Germline V gene sequence: CDR1 MGHRA, CDR2 YSYEKL. The CDR3 here is CASSHNLASSYEQYF. CDR3 DNA: TGCGCCAGCAGCCATAACCTAGCCTCCTCCTACGAGCAGTACTTC.

This clonotype was seen a handful of times. The genes are TRBV30 and TRBJ1-5; no definite D call. The CDR3 extends over 12 amino acids. Germline V lookup: CDR1 GTSNPN, CDR2 SVGIG (reference sequence). V gave up 0 bases and J gave up 13 bases, with 13 bases separating them. The CDR3, as DNA: TGTGCCTGGAGTGTAACCCACGGTTCACAGCATTTT. Protein: CAWSVTHGSQHF.